The 30 T cell receptor beta chains below all came from one sample that was sequenced in a study of T cells in localized non-small cell lung cancer. Profiling relied on immunoSEQ multiplex PCR, and the TCRdb table lists in-frame clones only, not all of them. The table has 40,000 or so clones, roughly 77% seen once. The source was PBMCs, collected before any cancer treatment. Source of these receptors: a woman between 35 and 70 years old with stage II squamous cell lung carcinoma.

This clone has more than one count but fewer than ten. V and J are TRBV6-5 and TRBJ1-1; D might be TRBD1 (5 bases). V shed 3 bases and J shed 5 bases, with 13 bases lying between them. This CDR3 is built from 14 residues. Looked up from germline, CDR1 is MNHEY and CDR2 is SVGAGI. CDR3 nucleotides: TGTGCCAGCAGTTATGAGGGGATAAGGACTGAAGCTTTCTTT. Its protein product is CASSYEGIRTEAFF.

This clone was detected only a few times. This chain links TRBV10-2 with TRBJ2-1, with unresolved D. The CDR3 loop spans 15 amino acids. The V gene lost 4 bases and the J gene lost 0 bases, with 10 bases spanning the gap. Germline V gene lookup returns CDR1 WSHSY and CDR2 SAAADI. CDR3 in DNA: TGCGCCAGCAGTGTAACCGGTAGCTCCTACAATGAGCAGTTCTTC. This sequence encodes CASSVTGSSYNEQFF.

V usage is TRBV2 and J usage is TRBJ1-5; D not certain. V lost 7 bases and J 6 bases, leaving 13 bases between the germline ends. The CDR3 totals 13 residues. Per germline, CDR1 SNHLY and CDR2 FYNNEI. DNA of the CDR3: TGTGCCAGCATCCCAACTTTGGGTCAGCCCCAGCATTTT. This sequence encodes CASIPTLGQPQHF.

The V call is TRBV5-1, the J call TRBJ2-2; 11 nucleotides line up with TRBD1. The CDR3 runs 15 residues. J was trimmed by 7 bases and V by 3 bases; bases with no gene match: 5. CDR1 and CDR2 from the germline V gene are SGHRS and YFSETQ. The CDR3 region has the DNA TGCGCCAGCAGCTCCGGACAGGGGGCAGTCGGGGAGCTGTTTTTT. Encoded protein: CASSSGQGAVGELFF.

The V and J genes are TRBV5-6 and TRBJ2-1, with unresolved D. The germline gives CDR1 SGHDT, CDR2 YYEEEE. Trimming removed 3 bases from V and 6 bases from J, with 4 bases in between. This CDR3 has 11 residues. The CDR3 DNA follows: TGTGCCAGCAGCTGGAGCAATGAGCAGTTCTTC. Translation gives CASSWSNEQFF.

This clone was counted between two and nine times. The V and J genes are TRBV9 and TRBJ2-6; TRBD1 matches 7 bases. This CDR3 region has 14 residues. Germline CDR1 reads SGDLS; CDR2 reads YYNGEE. V trimming: 3 bases; J trimming: 16 bases; junction bases outside the gene matches: 13. CDR3 DNA: TGTGCCAGCAGCGCCGACGACAGGGCCCTCCCTCTGACTTTC. Translating it yields CASSADDRALPLTF. The full variable domain, rest sourced from reference TRBV9 and TRBJ2-6, is DSGVTQTPKHLITATGQRVTLRCSPRSGDLSVYWYQQSLDQGLQFLIQYYNGEERAKGNILERFSAQQFPDLHSELNLSSLELGDSALYFCASSADDRALPLTFGAGSRLTVL.

The chain employs TRBV4-1 and TRBJ2-1; D tentatively reads TRBD1 or TRBD2 (6 bases each). Germline CDR1 and CDR2: MGHRA and YSYEKL. The V and J ends lost 0 bases and 3 bases respectively, with 9 bases between them. There are 15 residues in the CDR3. In DNA form, the CDR3 reads TGCGCCAGCAGCCAAGATCGGGGGCTCTACAATGAGCAGTTCTTC. This translates into CASSQDRGLYNEQFF.

The rearrangement uses TRBV11-2 and TRBJ1-3, with unresolved D. The germline gives CDR1 SGHAT, CDR2 FQNNGV. V lost 1 base and J lost 4, with 5 bases in between. The length of the CDR3 is 13 residues. The CDR3 DNA reads TGTGCCAGCAGCTTAGCATTGGGAAACACCATATATTTT. Translated, it gives CASSLALGNTIYF. The complete variable domain, with remaining parts taken from reference TRBV11-2 and TRBJ1-3, reads EAGVAQSPRYKIIEKRQSVAFWCNPISGHATLYWYQQILGQGPKLLIQFQNNGVVDDSQLPKDRFSAERLKGVDSTLKIQPAKLEDSAVYLCASSLALGNTIYFGEGSWLTVV.

J is TRBJ2-1 and V is TRBV11-2, with unresolved D. The germline V and J ends were trimmed by 5 bases and 8 bases, with 10 bases remaining between them. The CDR3 consists of 12 residues. Per the germline V gene, CDR1 is SGHAT and CDR2 is FQNNGV. The CDR3, as DNA: TGTGCCAGCAGCCAATATATGGATGAGCAGTTCTTC. Translating gives CASSQYMDEQFF.

The J gene is TRBJ2-2, the V gene TRBV19, with 7 bases aligning to TRBD1. The CDR3 spans 17 residues. V was pared by 10 bases and J by 7 bases, with 21 bases of the junction left unmatched. Looked up from germline, CDR1 is LNHDA and CDR2 is SQIVND (reference sequence). The DNA for the CDR3 is TGTGCCACAGACCGACAGGGCCGGGACCCTATGGGCGGGGAGCTGTTTTTT. As protein: CATDRQGRDPMGGELFF.

The V gene is TRBV18, the J gene TRBJ2-5; 13 bases map to TRBD2. V shed 3 bases, J shed 2 bases, and the junction held 3 bases outside the gene matches. Germline V CDR1 and CDR2: KGHSH, LQKENI. The CDR3 has 16 amino acids. The CDR3 bases are TGTGCCAGCTCACCCACTAGCGGGGGGGTACAAGAGACCCAGTACTTC. Its protein is CASSPTSGGVQETQYF.

J is TRBJ2-3 and V is TRBV4-2; D might be TRBD1 or TRBD2, each matching 6 bases. This CDR3 has 18 residues. Trimming shortened V by 0 bases and J by 3 bases, and 19 bases separated the two germline ends. The germline CDR1 and CDR2 sequences are LGHNA and YNFKEQ. The CDR3 DNA is TGTGCCAGCAGCCAAGAGAGGGGCCGGGGGCTAGATACAGATACGCAGTATTTT. Translation: CASSQERGRGLDTDTQYF.

J is TRBJ1-5 and V is TRBV6-5, with D possibly matching TRBD1 (6 bases). V lost 2 bases and J lost 6, with 11 bases in between. Germline V gene data show CDR1 as MNHEY and CDR2 as SVGAGI. CDR3 length equals 14 residues. The CDR3 reads CASSYATGRQPQHF. CDR3 DNA sequence: TGTGCCAGCAGTTACGCAACAGGGCGTCAGCCCCAGCATTTT.

The chain employs TRBV5-6 and TRBJ2-1; 8 bases match TRBD2. Looked up from germline, CDR1 is SGHDT and CDR2 is YYEEEE. The trim removed 1 base at V and 3 bases at J, leaving 6 bases unmatched. CDR3 length: 16 residues. CDR3 bases: TGTGCCAGCAGCTTGAGCGGGGGACTTCTCTACAATGAGCAGTTCTTC. Its translation: CASSLSGGLLYNEQFF.

V gene TRBV7-9 combines with J gene TRBJ2-3; 11 bases fit TRBD2. CDR3 length equals 16 residues. Looked up from germline, CDR1 is SEHNR and CDR2 is FQNEAQ (reference sequence). Losses at the gene ends were 5 bases for V and 1 base for J; bases not matched to a gene: 5. The CDR3 spells CASSTRTSGRTDTQYF. CDR3 coding DNA: TGTGCCAGCAGCACAAGGACTAGCGGGCGCACAGATACGCAGTATTTT.

The chain has TRBV18 and TRBJ1-5, with D uncertain. Trimming stripped 4 bases from V and 5 bases from J, with 9 bases between. Germline-derived CDR1 and CDR2 are KGHSH and LQKENI. The CDR3 length is 13 residues. CDR3 region: CASSRSSDQPQHF. The CDR3 DNA reads TGTGCCAGCTCACGCTCAAGTGATCAGCCCCAGCATTTT. Using reference TRBV18 and TRBJ1-5 for the parts outside the CDR3, the full variable domain is NAGVMQNPRHLVRRRGQEARLRCSPMKGHSHVYWYRQLPEEGLKFMVYLQKENIIDESGMPKERFSAEFPKEGPSILRIQQVVRGDSAAYFCASSRSSDQPQHFGDGTRLSIL.

The rearrangement uses TRBV6-1 and TRBJ2-5; 8 bases match TRBD1. Per germline, CDR1 MNHNS and CDR2 SASEGT. The CDR3 spans 16 residues. V was clipped by 3 bases and J by 9 bases; unmatched bases: 15. In DNA, the CDR3 is TGTGCCAGCAGTGACCACGGACAGGGTGTCCCCCGGGCCCAGTACTTC. It translates to CASSDHGQGVPRAQYF.

V gene TRBV6-5 combines with J gene TRBJ2-1; 8 bases line up with TRBD2. The CDR3 totals 15 residues. The germline V gene has CDR1 MNHEY and CDR2 SVGAGI. V lost 0 bases and J lost 8; bases outside the gene matches: 6. CDR3 in amino acids: CASSYSGTRRDEQFF. CDR3 DNA: TGTGCCAGCAGTTACTCAGGGACTAGGAGGGATGAGCAGTTCTTC.

V is TRBV5-1 and J is TRBJ2-3; a possible D gene is TRBD2 (7 bases). Deletions cut 4 bases from V and 1 base from J, with 13 bases between. Germline lookup yields CDR1 SGHRS and CDR2 YFSETQ. CDR3 length: 15 amino acids. CDR3 in amino acids: CASSLTGGRTDTQYF. DNA for the CDR3: TGCGCCAGCAGCCTCACCGGGGGGCGCACAGATACGCAGTATTTT.

The chain joins TRBV9 to TRBJ2-3; TRBD1 agrees at 7 bases. Trimming removed 0 bases from V and 6 bases from J; junction bases left unmatched: 10. CDR3 length: 16 residues. Germline V lookup: CDR1 SGDLS, CDR2 YYNGEE. This CDR3 is CASSVAEGQSFDTQYF. The DNA for the CDR3 is TGTGCCAGCAGCGTAGCTGAGGGACAGAGTTTCGATACGCAGTATTTT.

J is TRBJ1-1 and V is TRBV2; a possible D gene is TRBD1 (6 bases). Germline CDR1 is SNHLY and CDR2 is FYNNEI. V lost 5 bases and J lost 2, with 9 bases in between. The CDR3 has 13 amino acids. Here the CDR3 DNA reads TGTGCCAGCAGTTTGGACAGAAACACTGAAGCTTTCTTT. This codes for CASSLDRNTEAFF. The whole variable domain, filled in from reference TRBV2 and TRBJ1-1, reads EPEVTQTPSHQVTQMGQEVILRCVPISNHLYFYWYRQILGQKVEFLVSFYNNEISEKSEIFDDQFSVERPDGSNFTLKIRSTKLEDSAMYFCASSLDRNTEAFFGQGTRLTVV.

The rearrangement links TRBV4-1 to TRBJ1-1; D remains unclear. The CDR3 spans 18 residues. Looked up from germline, CDR1 is MGHRA and CDR2 is YSYEKL. Trimming took 0 bases from V and 0 from J, leaving 17 bases between them. The chain's CDR3 is CASSQDSPSSTLNTEAFF. The DNA for the CDR3 is TGCGCCAGCAGCCAAGATTCCCCCTCCAGCACACTGAACACTGAAGCTTTCTTT.

The chain joins TRBV9 to TRBJ1-5, with a tentative D call TRBD1 (5 bases). The V gene lost 4 bases and the J gene lost 9 bases, with 14 bases spanning the gap. Germline V gene sequence: CDR1 SGDLS, CDR2 YYNGEE. This CDR3 has 13 residues. The CDR3 loop reads CASSPTLGGPQHF. CDR3 coding DNA: TGTGCCAGCAGCCCCACTCTCGGGGGGCCCCAGCATTTT. Filled out from reference TRBV9 and TRBJ1-5, the complete variable domain reads DSGVTQTPKHLITATGQRVTLRCSPRSGDLSVYWYQQSLDQGLQFLIQYYNGEERAKGNILERFSAQQFPDLHSELNLSSLELGDSALYFCASSPTLGGPQHFGDGTRLSIL.

This chain connects TRBV7-2 to TRBJ2-7, with D possibly called TRBD1 or TRBD2 (5 bases each). The CDR3 is made up of 14 amino acids. CDR1 is SGHTA and CDR2 is FQGNSA in the germline V gene. V was pared by 1 base and J by 4 bases, with 11 bases between. The CDR3 here is CASSLGGEGYEQYF. In DNA form, the CDR3 reads TGTGCCAGCAGCTTAGGGGGCGAGGGGTACGAGCAGTACTTC. Together with reference TRBV7-2 and TRBJ2-7, the CDR3 gives the full variable domain: GAGVSQSPSNKVTEKGKDVELRCDPISGHTALYWYRQSLGQGLEFLIYFQGNSAPDKSGLPSDRFSAERTGGSVSTLTIQRTQQEDSAVYLCASSLGGEGYEQYFGPGTRLTVT.

The V and J genes are TRBV7-7 and TRBJ1-6; D ambiguous. The CDR3 runs to 12 residues. Trimming took off 5 bases at V and 7 bases at J, with 6 bases between the two ends. Per germline, CDR1 SSHAT and CDR2 FNYEAQ (reference sequence). This CDR3 is CASSLSNSPLHF. The CDR3 DNA follows: TGTGCCAGCAGCCTATCAAATTCACCCCTCCACTTT.

This clone has ten or more counts. The chain employs TRBV4-3 and TRBJ1-4; the D gene is possibly TRBD1 (6 bases). The length of the CDR3 is 16 residues. V was shortened by 0 bases and J by 8 bases, with 16 bases between the two germline ends. The germline gives CDR1 LGHNA, CDR2 YSLEER. The CDR3 loop is CASSQDEVKGGEKLFF. CDR3 DNA: TGCGCCAGCAGCCAAGATGAGGTTAAGGGGGGAGAAAAACTGTTTTTT.

CDR3 coding DNA: TGTGCCAGCAGCCCGGGACTGAACAATCAGCCCCAGCATTTT. Translation: CASSPGLNNQPQHF. V gene TRBV9 combines with J gene TRBJ1-5, with D perhaps matching TRBD1 (5 bases). Germline CDR1 is SGDLS and CDR2 is YYNGEE. This CDR3 region has 14 residues. With 4 bases removed from V and 3 bases from J, the gap between germline ends came to 11 bases.

This sequence joins TRBV2 and TRBJ1-1, with 8 bases lining up with TRBD1. The CDR3 spans 14 residues. Trimming cost V 6 bases and J 1 base; bases outside gene matches: 4. From germline, CDR1 is SNHLY and CDR2 FYNNEI. This chain's CDR3 is CASRPTGGNTEAFF. Here the CDR3 DNA reads TGTGCCAGCAGACCAACAGGGGGGAACACTGAAGCTTTCTTT.

The chain employs TRBV27 and TRBJ2-7; 8 bases are a match to TRBD1. Germline V gives CDR1 MNHEY, CDR2 SMNVEV (reference sequence). The CDR3 sequence is 14 residues long. J lost 7 bases, V lost 4 bases, and 9 bases had no gene match. DNA for the CDR3: TGTGCCAGCAGTTCTATCGGACAGGGTACGGAGCAGTACTTC. It is translated as CASSSIGQGTEQYF.

The chain links TRBV28 to TRBJ2-5; D perhaps matches TRBD2 (5 bases). CDR3 size: 13 residues. CDR1 and CDR2 from the germline V gene are MDHEN and SYDVKM. V was clipped by 4 bases and J by 5 bases, with 11 bases between them. The CDR3 sequence is CASSSGSVETQYF. As DNA, the CDR3 is TGTGCCAGCAGTTCGGGTAGCGTCGAGACCCAGTACTTC.